The clone carrying this T cell receptor (beta chain) was seen just once. The entry originates in a study of blood T cell repertoires in COVID-19. From germline, CDR1 is MDHEN and CDR2 SYDVKM. Trimming pared 3 bases from V and 0 bases from J, leaving 13 bases between. The CDR3 is 16 residues long. Profiled with immunoSEQ multiplex PCR; TCRdb holds only in-frame clones, not every one. Of 110,000 or so clones detected, about 88% appear once; the ten largest clones hold 3.4%. The gene calls are TRBV28 and TRBJ2-3, with D tentatively TRBD1 (6 bases). The TCR was taken from a man aged 40-49 years with acute or convalescent COVID-19. The specimen sequenced was peripheral blood. The DNA of the CDR3 is TGTGCCAGCAGTTTGTTTATCGGACAGAGCACAGATACGCAGTATTTT. Its translation: CASSLFIGQSTDTQYF.